The 29 T cell receptor beta chains presented below share a single source sample, sequenced in a study of blood T cell repertoires in COVID-19. Data came from immunoSEQ multiplex PCR; TCRdb stores just in-frame clones and leaves some out. Counted here are fewer than 250,000 clones, approximately 80% occurring once; the ten biggest clones make up around 0.93%. Material for sequencing was peripheral blood. These receptors were taken from a man in his sixties with COVID-19, enrolled during active disease.

The genes are TRBV6-5 and TRBJ1-2, with D unresolved. Germline loops: CDR1 MNHEY, CDR2 SVGAGI. This CDR3 comprises 15 residues. Trimming removed 6 bases from V and 0 bases from J, with 14 bases in between. Here the CDR3 reads CASRSFGVTNYGYTF. For the CDR3, the DNA is TGTGCCAGCAGGTCGTTCGGGGTCACTAACTATGGCTACACCTTC.

The rearrangement links TRBV6-5 to TRBJ1-4, with a tentative D call TRBD1 (5 bases). The V gene's germline CDR1 is MNHEY and CDR2 SVGAGI. With 8 bases removed from V and 2 bases from J, the gap between germline ends came to 15 bases. The CDR3 is 15 amino acids. The CDR3 sequence is CASRAGSWTNEKLFF. The CDR3 DNA is TGTGCCAGCCGGGCAGGGTCGTGGACTAATGAAAAACTGTTTTTT.

CDR3: CASSSDRGGSYGYTF. CDR3 coding DNA: TGTGCCAGCAGTTCCGACAGGGGAGGTTCCTATGGCTACACCTTC. V usage is TRBV6-5 and J usage is TRBJ1-2; 8 bases line up with TRBD1. Trimming cost V 4 bases and J 4 bases; bases outside gene matches: 8. The CDR3 loop spans 15 amino acids. CDR1 and CDR2 (germline): MNHEY, SVGAGI.

The J gene is TRBJ1-2, the V gene TRBV4-1; 9 bases fit TRBD1. The germline V gene encodes CDR1 MGHRA and CDR2 YSYEKL. The CDR3 has 14 amino acids. The V and J ends lost 4 bases and 1 base, in that order; junction bases with no gene match: 1. CDR3 protein: CASSPDRGNYGYTF. The CDR3, as DNA: TGCGCCAGCAGCCCGGACAGGGGTAACTATGGCTACACCTTC.

V usage is TRBV23-1 and J usage is TRBJ1-2; D is ambiguous. Being an ORF, TRBV23-1 has a function that is uncertain. This CDR3 contains 12 residues. Between the trimmed V and J ends, which lost 2 bases and 3 bases, there was a span of 4 bases. The DNA for the CDR3 is TGCGCCAGCAGTCAAGAGGACTATGGCTACACCTTC. This sequence encodes CASSQEDYGYTF.

The rearrangement uses TRBV4-2 and TRBJ2-1; TRBD2 matches 7 bases. With V trimmed by 3 bases and J by 2 bases, 4 bases remained unmatched. The germline V gene has CDR1 LGHNA and CDR2 YNFKEQ. This CDR3 has 15 residues. CDR3 nucleotides: TGTGCCAGCAGCCAGGGTCTAGCGGCCTACAATGAGCAGTTCTTC. This encodes CASSQGLAAYNEQFF.

The rearrangement joins TRBV10-3 to TRBJ1-5, with D perhaps matching TRBD1 (6 bases). V was pared by 6 bases and J by 5 bases, with 14 bases between. The CDR3 is 14 residues long. Germline assignment: CDR1 ENHRY and CDR2 SYGVKD. CDR3 sequence reads: CAISTRQADQPQHF. The CDR3 nucleotides read TGTGCCATCAGCACAAGACAGGCGGATCAGCCCCAGCATTTT.

CDR3 protein: CASSLAPFPQYF. The CDR3 DNA reads as TGTGCCAGCAGCTTAGCCCCTTTTCCCCAGTACTTC. The chain recombines TRBV7-6 with TRBJ2-5, with D unclear. The CDR3 has 12 residues. V was trimmed by 0 bases and J by 9 bases, leaving 8 bases between them. The germline V gene encodes CDR1 SGHVS and CDR2 FNYEAQ.

V is TRBV27 and J is TRBJ2-1; tentative D call: TRBD2 (5 bases). Germline V gives CDR1 MNHEY, CDR2 SMNVEV (reference sequence). CDR3 length equals 14 residues. V was clipped by 3 bases and J by 3 bases, with 9 bases between them. For the CDR3, the DNA is TGTGCCAGCAGTTTGGGCGGGCTCTACAATGAGCAGTTCTTC. This sequence encodes CASSLGGLYNEQFF.

The V call is TRBV10-1, the J call TRBJ2-5, with TRBD2 matching over 14 bases. The V and J ends lost 3 bases and 8 bases, in that order; junction bases with no gene match: 2. Germline values: CDR1 WNHNN, CDR2 SYGVQD (reference sequence). The CDR3 totals 14 residues. CDR3 in DNA: TGCGCCAGCAGTGAAGGGACTAGCGGGGGTACCCAGTACTTC. Protein: CASSEGTSGGTQYF.

V usage is TRBV6-5 and J usage is TRBJ2-7, with D unclear. The germline V and J ends were trimmed by 2 bases and 0 bases, with 5 bases remaining between them. The length of the CDR3 is 13 residues. Germline CDR1 MNHEY, CDR2 SVGAGI. The CDR3 sequence: CASSYRVSYEQYF. The CDR3 DNA reads TGTGCCAGCAGTTACCGGGTCTCCTACGAGCAGTACTTC.

V usage is TRBV7-2 and J usage is TRBJ1-2, with unresolved D. V dropped 2 bases and J dropped 0 bases, with 7 bases sitting between them. This CDR3 comprises 14 residues. Germline V CDR1 and CDR2: SGHTA, FQGNSA. CDR3 in amino acids: CASSLTRANYGYTF. The CDR3 DNA sequence: TGTGCCAGCAGCTTAACCCGAGCTAACTATGGCTACACCTTC.

This sequence joins TRBV27 and TRBJ2-7, with TRBD1 as a possible D gene (5 bases). This CDR3 region has 14 residues. Looked up from germline, CDR1 is MNHEY and CDR2 is SMNVEV (reference sequence). Trimming shortened V by 4 bases and J by 2 bases, and 12 bases separated the two germline ends. CDR3 amino acids: CASSSSGQPYEQYF. DNA for the CDR3: TGTGCCAGCAGTTCAAGTGGACAACCCTACGAGCAGTACTTC.

This chain joins TRBV6-5 and TRBJ1-5; TRBD1 aligns across 11 bases. V was pared by 6 bases and J by 7 bases, with 5 bases of the junction left unmatched. CDR3 length: 14 residues. Germline CDR1 reads MNHEY; CDR2 reads SVGAGI. CDR3: CASSRTGGHQPQHF. CDR3 nucleotides: TGTGCCAGCAGCCGGACAGGGGGCCACCAGCCCCAGCATTTT.

The rearrangement uses TRBV7-2 and TRBJ1-4; weak D call: TRBD1 (6 bases). The CDR3 extends over 16 amino acids. Germline V lookup: CDR1 SGHTA, CDR2 FQGNSA. V dropped 5 bases and J dropped 4 bases, with 17 bases sitting between them. CDR3: CASSTNRALFNEKLFF. The CDR3 nucleotides read TGTGCCAGCAGCACCAACAGGGCTCTGTTTAATGAAAAACTGTTTTTT.

The CDR3: CASSQDRGVGYTF. The CDR3 coding sequence is TGTGCCAGCAGCCAGGACAGGGGAGTCGGCTACACCTTC. The chain joins TRBV7-8 to TRBJ1-2; TRBD1 aligns across 9 bases. This CDR3 region has 13 residues. Per the germline V gene, CDR1 is SGHVS and CDR2 is FQNEAQ. The V and J ends lost 5 bases and 8 bases, in that order; junction bases with no gene match: 6.

The rearrangement joins TRBV3-1 (or the pseudogene TRBV3-2) to TRBJ2-2, with a possible D match to TRBD2 (5 bases). Germline values: CDR1 LGHDT, CDR2 YNNKEL (reference sequence). This CDR3 has 12 residues. The germline V and J ends were trimmed by 5 bases and 7 bases, with 8 bases remaining between them. Here the CDR3 DNA reads TGTGCCAGCAGCAAACTAGGCGGGGAGCTGTTTTTT. This gives the protein CASSKLGGELFF.

The chain is built from TRBV18 and TRBJ1-1, with 7 bases identical to TRBD1. V was pared by 6 bases and J by 3 bases, with 7 bases of the junction left unmatched. Germline V CDR1 and CDR2: KGHSH, LQKENI. The CDR3 has 14 amino acids. The CDR3 bases are TGTGCCAGCTCTCCCCTGGGGACAGACACTGAAGCTTTCTTT. It encodes CASSPLGTDTEAFF.

The chain couples TRBV29-1 to TRBJ1-2, with D tentatively TRBD1 (5 bases). This CDR3 is 12 amino acids long. Looked up from germline, CDR1 is SQVTM and CDR2 is ANQGSEA. Trimming pared 2 bases from V and 4 bases from J, leaving 8 bases between. The CDR3 loop reads CSVEKGLYGYTF. Here the CDR3 DNA reads TGCAGCGTTGAAAAGGGACTCTATGGCTACACCTTC.

This chain uses TRBV7-2 with TRBJ2-7; 7 bases are a match to TRBD1. Losses at the gene ends were 4 bases for V and 4 bases for J; bases not matched to a gene: 10. This CDR3 is built from 15 residues. CDR1 and CDR2 from the germline V gene are SGHTA and FQGNSA. The CDR3 DNA is TGTGCCAGCAGCTCTTTCGCCAGGGGGAATTACGAGCAGTACTTC. This encodes CASSSFARGNYEQYF.

The chain has TRBV7-2 and TRBJ2-5; the match to TRBD2 covers 7 bases. The CDR3 is 15 residues long. Germline trimming cut 2 bases from V and 2 bases from J; bases unmatched to any gene: 5. From germline, CDR1 is SGHTA and CDR2 FQGNSA. CDR3 in DNA: TGTGCCAGCAGCTTACGGGCGGGAGTACAAGAGACCCAGTACTTC. Translated, it gives CASSLRAGVQETQYF.

The gene calls are TRBV27 and TRBJ2-7, with D perhaps TRBD1 (5 bases). The CDR3 totals 15 residues. From germline, CDR1 is MNHEY and CDR2 SMNVEV (reference sequence). Trimming removed 6 bases from V and 5 bases from J, with 20 bases in between. CDR3: CASRRPRAGIHEQYF. As DNA, the CDR3 is TGTGCCAGCAGACGGCCCCGGGCAGGGATCCACGAGCAGTACTTC.

The rearrangement links TRBV5-1 to TRBJ2-7; possibly TRBD1 for D (6 bases). CDR1 is SGHRS, CDR2 YFSETQ, per germline. The V and J ends lost 4 bases and 1 base respectively, with 9 bases between them. The CDR3 totals 13 residues. The CDR3, as DNA: TGCGCCAGCAGCACAGGACAGTCCTACGAGCAGTACTTC. Translation gives CASSTGQSYEQYF.

The rearrangement joins TRBV3-1 (or the pseudogene TRBV3-2) to TRBJ2-7; D ambiguous. V dropped 0 bases and J dropped 0 bases, with 6 bases sitting between them. CDR3 length equals 14 residues. Germline values: CDR1 LGHDT, CDR2 YNNKEL (reference sequence). Here the CDR3 reads CASSQDQDSYEQYF. DNA of the CDR3: TGTGCCAGCAGCCAAGATCAGGACTCCTACGAGCAGTACTTC.

The CDR3 region is CASSFSTGVPIQYF. CDR3 bases: TGTGCCAGCAGCTTCTCGACAGGGGTACCCATTCAGTACTTC. The chain recombines TRBV7-9 with TRBJ2-4, with 8 bases matching TRBD1. The CDR3 covers 14 residues. The ends lost 3 bases at V and 9 bases at J; junction bases unmatched: 7. Germline CDR1 and CDR2: SEHNR and FQNEAQ (reference sequence).

The gene calls are TRBV28 and TRBJ1-5, with TRBD1 matching 12 bases. CDR1 and CDR2 from the germline V gene are MDHEN and SYDVKM. CDR3 length: 17 amino acids. The ends lost 6 bases at V and 3 bases at J; junction bases unmatched: 9. The CDR3, as DNA: TGTGCCAGCAGAATTCCGGGACAGGGGGCCTACAATCAGCCCCAGCATTTT. Translating it yields CASRIPGQGAYNQPQHF.

This clone appeared a few times. The chain joins TRBV28 to TRBJ1-5; no definite D call. The V and J ends lost 3 bases and 9 bases respectively, with 9 bases between them. Germline-derived CDR1 and CDR2 are MDHEN and SYDVKM. The CDR3 contains 12 residues. CDR3 coding DNA: TGTGCCAGCAGTTTCCCAAGAGGGCCCCAGCATTTT. Residues: CASSFPRGPQHF. Supplemented by reference TRBV28 and TRBJ1-5, the full variable domain reads DVKVTQSSRYLVKRTGEKVFLECVQDMDHENMFWYRQDPGLGLRLIYFSYDVKMKEKGDIPEGYSVSREKKERFSLILESASTNQTSMYLCASSFPRGPQHFGDGTRLSIL.

The gene calls are TRBV4-3 and TRBJ1-2; no clear D gene. CDR1 and CDR2 (germline): LGHNA, YSLEER. Deletions cut 2 bases from V and 3 bases from J, with 7 bases between. The CDR3 extends over 13 amino acids. The CDR3: CASSQTGDYGYTF. CDR3 bases: TGCGCCAGCAGCCAAACCGGGGACTATGGCTACACCTTC.

The chain joins TRBV18 to TRBJ2-7; D is unresolved. V was clipped by 3 bases and J by 1 base, with 16 bases between them. The germline V gene has CDR1 KGHSH and CDR2 LQKENI. The CDR3 consists of 16 residues. The CDR3 DNA reads as TGTGCCAGCTCACCGAATAGTCCAAGTTCATCCTACGAGCAGTACTTC. Its translation is CASSPNSPSSSYEQYF.